What follows are 25 T cell receptor beta chains derived from one specimen sequenced in a study of T cell responses to AZD1222 COVID-19 vaccine (dated by TCRdb to about 2021). Libraries came from the immunoSEQ multiplex PCR assay. What TCRdb holds here is the immuneACCESS table cut down to in-frame rearrangements. Part of the clones is not present; checked against another copy, under half of the missing clones reflect an unresolved V gene, and the others are unexplained. This sample lists around 70,000 clones; about 85% were detected once. The ten largest clones capture roughly 1.2% of the sample. The time point tag for this specimen amounts to: about 28 days (+/-7) after the second vaccine dose. Sequenced material: peripheral blood, taken 28 days after the second AZD1222 dose. The receptors originated from an adult who received the AZD1222 COVID-19 vaccine.

This chain uses TRBV5-1 with TRBJ2-1; D may be TRBD2 (6 bases). The germline V and J ends were trimmed by 1 base and 4 bases, with 12 bases remaining between them. CDR1 and CDR2 (germline): SGHRS, YFSETQ. CDR3 length: 15 residues. CDR3 sequence: CASSLFGTGYNEQFF. As DNA, the CDR3 is TGCGCCAGCAGCTTGTTCGGGACTGGTTACAATGAGCAGTTCTTC. Supplemented by reference TRBV5-1 and TRBJ2-1, the full variable domain reads KAGVTQTPRYLIKTRGQQVTLSCSPISGHRSVSWYQQTPGQGLQFLFEYFSETQRNKGNFPGRFSGRQFSNSRSEMNVSTLELGDSALYLCASSLFGTGYNEQFFGPGTRLTVL.

V and J are TRBV7-6 and TRBJ2-1, with TRBD2 matching over 9 bases. CDR1 and CDR2 (germline): SGHVS, FNYEAQ. V lost 5 bases, J lost 9 bases, and 11 bases stayed unmatched. The CDR3 contains 15 residues. CDR3 sequence (DNA): TGTGCCAGCAGCCCCCCTAGCGGGATGAAGGGTGAGCAGTTCTTC. This encodes CASSPPSGMKGEQFF.

V is TRBV9 and J is TRBJ1-1; 9 nucleotides match TRBD1. The germline V gene has CDR1 SGDLS and CDR2 YYNGEE. Trimming removed 0 bases from V and 6 bases from J; junction bases left unmatched: 6. The CDR3 has 15 amino acids. This CDR3 is CASSVGGQGYSEAFF. The CDR3 DNA is TGTGCCAGCAGCGTAGGTGGACAGGGGTACTCTGAAGCTTTCTTT.

This clone came up once. Other DNA sequences in the sample encode the same CDR3. J is TRBJ1-3 and V is TRBV19, with D uncertain. Germline V gene data show CDR1 as LNHDA and CDR2 as SQIVND (reference sequence). The germline V and J ends were trimmed by 3 bases and 4 bases, with 13 bases remaining between them. The CDR3 is 15 amino acids. The DNA of the CDR3 is TGTGCCAGTAGTATTTTGGCTGTATCCGGAAACACCATATATTTT. The encoded protein is CASSILAVSGNTIYF.

The V gene is TRBV7-8, the J gene TRBJ1-4; D may be TRBD1 (5 bases). V shed 5 bases and J shed 6 bases, with 10 bases lying between them. This CDR3 has 13 amino acids. CDR1 is SGHVS and CDR2 is FQNEAQ in the germline V gene. The CDR3 nucleotides read TGTGCCAGCAGCATAGAGACAGATGAAAAACTGTTTTTT. Translating gives CASSIETDEKLFF. The full variable domain, with the rest looked up from reference TRBV7-8 and TRBJ1-4, is GAGVSQSPRYKVAKRGQDVALRCDPISGHVSLFWYQQALGQGPEFLTYFQNEAQLDKSGLPSDRFFAERPEGSVSTLKIQRTQQEDSAVYLCASSIETDEKLFFGSGTQLSVL.

This chain links TRBV7-8 with TRBJ2-7, with 9 bases aligning to TRBD2. There are 13 residues in the CDR3. CDR1 and CDR2 (germline): SGHVS, FQNEAQ. J was trimmed by 7 bases and V by 2 bases; bases with no gene match: 3. DNA of the CDR3: TGTGCCAGCAGCTTAAGTCTAGCGGGGGAGCAGTACTTC. Amino acid sequence: CASSLSLAGEQYF.

This chain joins TRBV7-2 and TRBJ1-2, with D maybe TRBD1 (6 bases). Between the trimmed V and J ends, which lost 5 bases and 8 bases, there was a span of 21 bases. The CDR3 has 15 residues. Germline CDR1 and CDR2: SGHTA and FQGNSA. CDR3 sequence (DNA): TGTGCCAGCAGCGACATACCGGGGGCTCTGGGGGGCTACACCTTC. Its translation: CASSDIPGALGGYTF.

V is TRBV11-2 and J is TRBJ1-5; D uncertain. This CDR3 has 14 residues. Per the germline V gene, CDR1 is SGHAT and CDR2 is FQNNGV. Trimming removed 1 base from V and 4 bases from J, with 8 bases in between. The chain's CDR3 is CASSLAGPNQPQHF. The CDR3 DNA follows: TGTGCCAGCAGCTTAGCCGGCCCGAATCAGCCCCAGCATTTT.

The rearrangement uses TRBV4-1 and TRBJ2-2; D gene unclear. Germline CDR1 MGHRA, CDR2 YSYEKL. The V end lost 4 bases, the J end lost 5 bases, and 11 bases lay between the germline ends. The CDR3 is made up of 14 amino acids. The CDR3 DNA sequence: TGCGCCAGCAGCCCTGGGTCCAGTACCGGGGAGCTGTTTTTT. Amino acid sequence: CASSPGSSTGELFF.

The chain joins TRBV27 to TRBJ2-1; TRBD1 matches at 7 bases. Germline lookup yields CDR1 MNHEY and CDR2 SMNVEV (reference sequence). This CDR3 comprises 14 residues. V lost 5 bases and J lost 3; bases outside the gene matches: 4. DNA of the CDR3: TGTGCCAGCAGTACCAGGGACAGCTACAATGAGCAGTTCTTC. This sequence encodes CASSTRDSYNEQFF.

The rearrangement uses TRBV6-6 and TRBJ1-1, with D unclear. Trimming cost V 4 bases and J 9 bases, with 12 bases left between them. The CDR3 is made up of 12 amino acids. Germline V gene data show CDR1 as MNHNY and CDR2 as SVGAGI (reference sequence). This CDR3 is CASSFLTAQAFF. The DNA of the CDR3 is TGTGCCAGCAGTTTCCTGACGGCTCAAGCTTTCTTT.

This clone showed up just a few times. V and J are TRBV5-8 and TRBJ1-5; D remains unclear. CDR1 SGHTS and CDR2 YDEGEE come from the germline V gene. V was shortened by 4 bases and J by 1 base, with 15 bases between the two germline ends. The CDR3 runs 16 residues. CDR3 region: CASSTDTGTSNQPQHF. The CDR3 bases are TGTGCCAGCAGCACCGACACCGGTACCAGCAATCAGCCCCAGCATTTT.

This chain joins TRBV6-5 and TRBJ2-7; D not certain. Germline values: CDR1 MNHEY, CDR2 SVGAGI. CDR3 length: 11 residues. V gave up 5 bases and J gave up 4 bases, with 6 bases separating them. The CDR3 loop is CASSISYEQYF. In nucleotides, the CDR3 is TGTGCCAGCAGTATCAGTTACGAGCAGTACTTC.

The chain is built from TRBV25-1 and TRBJ2-7; D is possibly TRBD1 (6 bases). The CDR3 runs to 16 residues. Germline V gene lookup returns CDR1 MGHDK and CDR2 SYGVNS. The ends were cut back, 5 bases at V and 1 base at J, with 18 bases in the middle. This chain's CDR3 is CASSPQGPVESYEQYF. For the CDR3, the DNA is TGTGCCAGCAGTCCCCAGGGGCCCGTCGAGTCCTACGAGCAGTACTTC.

This clone was picked up one time. The chain uses TRBV5-5 and TRBJ1-5; perhaps TRBD1 as D (5 bases). This CDR3 has 16 residues. V gave up 0 bases and J gave up 6 bases, with 16 bases separating them. Germline V gene lookup returns CDR1 SGHKS and CDR2 YYEKEE (reference sequence). The CDR3 loop reads CASSLAQGLSGQPQHF. CDR3 bases: TGTGCCAGCAGCTTGGCGCAGGGATTGTCTGGTCAGCCCCAGCATTTT.

The chain couples TRBV4-2 to TRBJ2-1, with 10 positions matching TRBD2. CDR3 length: 17 amino acids. CDR1 is LGHNA and CDR2 is YNFKEQ in the germline V gene. Trimming took 1 base from V and 7 from J; bases not matched to a gene: 10. The CDR3 nucleotides are TGTGCCAGCAGCCAAGCATCTTCTAGCGGGAGTCATAATGAGCAGTTCTTC. Protein product: CASSQASSSGSHNEQFF.

The rearrangement uses TRBV27 and TRBJ2-5; D unclear. CDR1 is MNHEY and CDR2 is SMNVEV in the germline V gene (reference sequence). V was cut by 5 bases and J by 4 bases, with 14 bases left in between. This CDR3 region has 14 residues. The CDR3 reads CASSPEWGRETQYF. The CDR3 nucleotides read TGTGCCAGCAGTCCGGAATGGGGTCGAGAGACCCAGTACTTC.

The chain employs TRBV5-5 and TRBJ1-3; D remains ambiguous. CDR1 and CDR2 from the germline V gene are SGHKS and YYEKEE (reference sequence). The V and J ends lost 6 bases and 0 bases respectively, with 16 bases between them. The CDR3 has 16 residues. The CDR3 nucleotides read TGTGCCAGCACCCACCAAGCGACCCTCTCTGGAAACACCATATATTTT. Its protein is CASTHQATLSGNTIYF.

This clone showed up just once. The chain couples TRBV3-1 (or the pseudogene TRBV3-2) to TRBJ2-2; a possible D gene is TRBD2 (5 bases). CDR1 and CDR2 (germline): LGHDT, YNNKEL (reference sequence). The CDR3 contains 15 residues. V lost 0 bases and J 4 bases, leaving 9 bases between the germline ends. CDR3 sequence (DNA): TGTGCCAGCAGCCAAGATCAAGGAGGCACCGGGGAGCTGTTTTTT. Protein product: CASSQDQGGTGELFF.

The chain employs TRBV7-9 and TRBJ1-4, with 9 nucleotides matching TRBD1. Germline V gene sequence: CDR1 SEHNR, CDR2 FQNEAQ (reference sequence). Unmatched junction bases numbered 11, after V lost 5 bases and J lost 4 bases. CDR3 length equals 17 residues. Here the CDR3 DNA reads TGTGCCAGCAGCCCAGGGACAGGGCCCCACGATAATGAAAAACTGTTTTTT. Translating gives CASSPGTGPHDNEKLFF.

The J gene is TRBJ2-1, the V gene TRBV29-1, with 15 bases fitting TRBD2. Trimming removed 3 bases from V and 8 bases from J; junction bases left unmatched: 2. The CDR3 spans 14 residues. In germline, CDR1 is SQVTM, CDR2 ANQGSEA. Written as DNA, the CDR3 is TGCAGCGTTGACGGGACTAGCGGGAGGTATGAGCAGTTCTTC. It codes for CSVDGTSGRYEQFF.

V usage is TRBV10-3 and J usage is TRBJ2-5; unclear D gene. Germline assignment: CDR1 ENHRY and CDR2 SYGVKD. The V gene lost 4 bases and the J gene lost 2 bases, with 5 bases spanning the gap. This CDR3 is 12 amino acids long. CDR3 sequence (DNA): TGTGCCATCAGTGCTCAGCAAGAGACCCAGTACTTC. It translates to CAISAQQETQYF.

This chain connects TRBV5-1 to TRBJ1-2, with 8 nucleotides matching TRBD1. Germline V gives CDR1 SGHRS, CDR2 YFSETQ. V trimming: 6 bases; J trimming: 0 bases; junction bases outside the gene matches: 7. The CDR3 consists of 15 residues. The CDR3 DNA sequence: TGCGCCAGCACCGGACAGGGTAGAGCTAACTATGGCTACACCTTC. The encoded protein is CASTGQGRANYGYTF. Full variable domain (missing parts from reference TRBV5-1 and TRBJ1-2): KAGVTQTPRYLIKTRGQQVTLSCSPISGHRSVSWYQQTPGQGLQFLFEYFSETQRNKGNFPGRFSGRQFSNSRSEMNVSTLELGDSALYLCASTGQGRANYGYTFGSGTRLTVV.

This chain links TRBV7-2 with TRBJ2-5; 10 positions match TRBD2. This CDR3 spans 16 amino acids. Germline V gene lookup returns CDR1 SGHTA and CDR2 FQGNSA. Trimming cost V 1 base and J 5 bases; bases outside gene matches: 7. The CDR3 DNA follows: TGTGCCAGCAGCTTAGAGCTAGCGGGGGCGTACGAGACCCAGTACTTC. Its protein is CASSLELAGAYETQYF. The whole variable domain, filled in from reference TRBV7-2 and TRBJ2-5, reads GAGVSQSPSNKVTEKGKDVELRCDPISGHTALYWYRQSLGQGLEFLIYFQGNSAPDKSGLPSDRFSAERTGGSVSTLTIQRTQQEDSAVYLCASSLELAGAYETQYFGPGTRLLVL.

The V gene is TRBV19, the J gene TRBJ2-3; the D is unclear. V was trimmed by 8 bases and J by 6 bases, leaving 6 bases between them. This CDR3 comprises 10 residues. From germline, CDR1 is LNHDA and CDR2 SQIVND (reference sequence). DNA of the CDR3: TGTGCCAGTCGCCACGATACGCAGTATTTT. It translates to CASRHDTQYF.